These 26 T cell receptor beta chains originate from one sample sequenced in a study of T cell responses to AZD1222 COVID-19 vaccine. Libraries were prepared by immunoSEQ multiplex PCR; TCRdb keeps only in-frame clonotypes and omits some of them. This sample has around 67,000 clones; roughly 84% occur once, and the top ten carry 21%. The sample here was peripheral blood, taken on day 0 of AZD1222 vaccination. The source of these receptors is an adult in good health.

The chain employs TRBV11-3 and TRBJ2-1, with TRBD1 as a possible D gene (5 bases). V lost 1 base, J lost 5 bases, and 9 bases lay in between. The CDR3 extends over 14 amino acids. Germline CDR1 SGHNT, CDR2 YENEEA. CDR3 region: CASSLGGRDNEQFF. For the CDR3, the DNA is TGTGCCAGCAGCTTAGGGGGCCGAGACAATGAGCAGTTCTTC.

This chain links TRBV27 with TRBJ2-4, with TRBD2 as a possible D gene (5 bases). The CDR3 is made up of 15 amino acids. CDR1 MNHEY and CDR2 SMNVEV come from the germline V gene (reference sequence). V was cut by 4 bases and J by 3 bases, with 13 bases left in between. CDR3 nucleotides: TGTGCCAGCAGTTCGCCGGGGATAGGCAAAAACATTCAGTACTTC. Its protein product is CASSSPGIGKNIQYF.

The chain has TRBV6-6 and TRBJ2-2, with D perhaps being TRBD1 or TRBD2 (5 bases each). CDR3 length equals 14 residues. Germline V CDR1 and CDR2: MNHNY, SVGAGI (reference sequence). V dropped 5 bases and J dropped 2 bases, with 9 bases sitting between them. CDR3 nucleotides: TGTGCCAGCAGTGGGTGGGACAACACCGGGGAGCTGTTTTTT. Translated: CASSGWDNTGELFF.

The chain combines TRBV7-9 with TRBJ2-3; 9 bases are shared with TRBD1. V was clipped by 9 bases and J by 1 base; unmatched bases: 11. This CDR3 spans 16 amino acids. The germline V gene encodes CDR1 SEHNR and CDR2 FQNEAQ (reference sequence). The CDR3 DNA reads TGTGCCAGTGGAGCGGACAGGGGACTGGGCACAGATACGCAGTATTTT. This encodes CASGADRGLGTDTQYF.

The chain uses TRBV28 and TRBJ1-4; TRBD1 is a possible D gene (5 bases). The CDR3 contains 15 residues. Trimming removed 7 bases from V and 4 bases from J, with 16 bases in between. Germline V gene data show CDR1 as MDHEN and CDR2 as SYDVKM. This CDR3 reads CASIGRGSFNEKLFF. CDR3 in DNA: TGTGCCAGCATTGGTCGGGGGTCTTTTAATGAAAAACTGTTTTTT.

The J gene is TRBJ1-1, the V gene TRBV5-8; tentative D call: TRBD1 (5 bases). Germline V gene sequence: CDR1 SGHTS, CDR2 YDEGEE. The V and J ends lost 3 bases and 2 bases respectively, with 11 bases between them. The CDR3 sequence is 14 residues long. The CDR3 bases are TGTGCCAGCAGCTGGGGACTATCCAACACTGAAGCTTTCTTT. As protein: CASSWGLSNTEAFF.

V gene TRBV30 combines with J gene TRBJ2-7; D is undetermined. V dropped 1 base and J dropped 0 bases, with 7 bases sitting between them. The CDR3 length is 13 residues. Germline CDR1 reads GTSNPN; CDR2 reads SVGIG (reference sequence). For the CDR3, the DNA is TGTGCCTGGAGTGGGACGAGCTCCTACGAGCAGTACTTC. Protein product: CAWSGTSSYEQYF.

This chain links TRBV11-1 with TRBJ2-1; the D is unclear. Trimming left V 1 base short and J 5 bases short, with 9 bases between. The CDR3 covers 14 residues. Germline V gives CDR1 SGHAT, CDR2 FQDESV (reference sequence). CDR3 sequence (DNA): TGTGCCAGCAGCTTAGGGTCGGTAGACAATGAGCAGTTCTTC. Protein sequence: CASSLGSVDNEQFF.

This chain links TRBV7-9 with TRBJ1-2, with a possible D match to TRBD1 (5 bases). The CDR3 length is 15 residues. The V gene's germline CDR1 is SEHNR and CDR2 FQNEAQ (reference sequence). V was trimmed by 1 base and J by 8 bases, leaving 17 bases between them. CDR3 residues: CASSLVHRQQGGYTF. CDR3 nucleotide sequence: TGTGCCAGCAGCTTAGTGCACCGACAGCAAGGCGGCTACACCTTC.

The V call is TRBV19, the J call TRBJ2-7; unclear D gene. The CDR3 length is 14 residues. The germline V gene has CDR1 LNHDA and CDR2 SQIVND (reference sequence). Trimming pared 3 bases from V and 4 bases from J, leaving 13 bases between. CDR3 in amino acids: CASSMGIETYEQYF. In DNA form, the CDR3 reads TGTGCCAGTAGTATGGGAATTGAGACGTACGAGCAGTACTTC.

This chain links TRBV10-1 with TRBJ1-5, with D tentatively TRBD1 (5 bases). This CDR3 is 14 amino acids long. Looked up from germline, CDR1 is WNHNN and CDR2 is SYGVQD (reference sequence). Deletions cut 0 bases from V and 7 bases from J, with 10 bases between. CDR3 nucleotide sequence: TGCGCCAGCAGTGAGTCGGGGCCGGGGCAGCCCCAGCATTTT. Translating it yields CASSESGPGQPQHF.

V and J are TRBV28 and TRBJ1-4; D perhaps matches TRBD1 (6 bases). This CDR3 comprises 14 residues. CDR1 MDHEN and CDR2 SYDVKM come from the germline V gene. The ends were cut back, 7 bases at V and 7 bases at J, with 16 bases in the middle. The CDR3 DNA reads as TGTGCCAGCACTATGGACAGTACATTTGAAAAACTGTTTTTT. The encoded protein is CASTMDSTFEKLFF.

The chain joins TRBV25-1 to TRBJ1-1; TRBD1 matches at 8 bases. Germline CDR1 reads MGHDK; CDR2 reads SYGVNS. Trimming at V came to 10 bases and at J to 6 bases, leaving 10 bases not matched to a gene. This CDR3 comprises 13 residues. DNA of the CDR3: TGTGCCACGATGACAGGGGTGAGGTCTGAAGCTTTCTTT. This translates into CATMTGVRSEAFF.

V and J are TRBV19 and TRBJ1-5; unclear D gene. This CDR3 has 14 amino acids. Looked up from germline, CDR1 is LNHDA and CDR2 is SQIVND (reference sequence). V was shortened by 3 bases and J by 0 bases, with 6 bases between the two germline ends. This CDR3 is CASSMGISNQPQHF. CDR3 in DNA: TGTGCCAGTAGTATGGGGATTAGCAATCAGCCCCAGCATTTT.

The chain is built from TRBV4-1 and TRBJ1-1; D is uncertain. This CDR3 contains 16 residues. The germline V gene encodes CDR1 MGHRA and CDR2 YSYEKL. Trimming cost V 4 bases and J 1 base, with 16 bases left between them. The CDR3: CASSREGRGRNTEAFF. CDR3 coding DNA: TGCGCCAGCAGCCGAGAGGGCCGTGGGAGGAACACTGAAGCTTTCTTT.

The sample holds a few counts of this clone. This sequence joins TRBV7-8 and TRBJ1-4; D possibly corresponds to TRBD1 (5 bases). This CDR3 spans 14 amino acids. The germline gives CDR1 SGHVS, CDR2 FQNEAQ. Trimming took off 6 bases at V and 2 bases at J, with 10 bases between the two ends. The CDR3 sequence: CASRRGRTNEKLFF. Here the CDR3 DNA reads TGTGCCAGCAGACGGGGGAGGACTAATGAAAAACTGTTTTTT. The variable domain in full, with the rest retrieved from reference TRBV7-8 and TRBJ1-4, is GAGVSQSPRYKVAKRGQDVALRCDPISGHVSLFWYQQALGQGPEFLTYFQNEAQLDKSGLPSDRFFAERPEGSVSTLKIQRTQQEDSAVYLCASRRGRTNEKLFFGSGTQLSVL.

The J gene is TRBJ2-7, the V gene TRBV7-2; 13 bases are shared with TRBD2. Germline V gene data show CDR1 as SGHTA and CDR2 as FQGNSA. V lost 5 bases to trimming and J lost 5 bases; unmatched junction nucleotides: 6. This CDR3 region has 15 residues. The CDR3 region has the DNA TGTGCCAGCAGCCCAACCGGACTAGCGGGAGACGAGCAGTACTTC. Amino acids: CASSPTGLAGDEQYF.

The CDR3 nucleotides read TGCGCCAGCAGTAAGGGCCACGCGACTAATGAAAAACTGTTTTTT. It codes for CASSKGHATNEKLFF. The V gene is TRBV5-1, the J gene TRBJ1-4, with D hard to call. This CDR3 has 15 residues. Germline CDR1 is SGHRS and CDR2 is YFSETQ. Trimming removed 5 bases at V and 2 bases at J, with 13 bases between.

The genes are TRBV5-8 and TRBJ2-6; no firm D call. The ends were cut back, 4 bases at V and 2 bases at J, with 19 bases in the middle. Per germline, CDR1 SGHTS and CDR2 YDEGEE. The CDR3 is 18 residues long. In DNA, the CDR3 is TGTGCCAGCAGCCCAGCCCGAATATCTGGGGCTGGGGCCAACGTCCTGACTTTC. As protein: CASSPARISGAGANVLTF.

The chain has TRBV6-5 and TRBJ1-5, with TRBD1 as a possible D gene (6 bases). Germline CDR1 reads MNHEY; CDR2 reads SVGAGI. V was trimmed by 2 bases and J by 1 base, leaving 9 bases between them. CDR3 length equals 15 residues. The CDR3 DNA reads as TGTGCCAGCAGTTACACAGGGATGAGCAATCAGCCCCAGCATTTT. It specifies CASSYTGMSNQPQHF.

This rearrangement joins TRBV6-5 to TRBJ1-2; TRBD1 aligns across 10 bases. The V segment lost 4 bases and the J segment 8 bases; nucleotides outside the gene matches: 10. The CDR3 covers 15 residues. Per the germline V gene, CDR1 is MNHEY and CDR2 is SVGAGI. Written as DNA, the CDR3 is TGTGCCAGCAGTTCCCCAGGACAGGGGGTTCGGGGCTACACCTTC. It is translated as CASSSPGQGVRGYTF.

This clone was seen once. The chain combines TRBV7-9 with TRBJ1-2; unclear D gene. Germline-derived CDR1 and CDR2 are SEHNR and FQNEAQ (reference sequence). V lost 5 bases, J lost 2 bases, and 9 bases lay in between. This CDR3 has 13 amino acids. The DNA for the CDR3 is TGTGCCAGCAGCGCGTCCTTGAACTATGGCTACACCTTC. Protein: CASSASLNYGYTF.

V and J are TRBV14 and TRBJ1-3; no clear D. This CDR3 region has 15 residues. Trimming removed 1 base at V and 5 bases at J, with 12 bases between. Germline CDR1 is SGHDN and CDR2 is FVKESK. As DNA, the CDR3 is TGTGCCAGCAGCCAAGGAGCCTACCGAAGAAACACCATATATTTT. It encodes CASSQGAYRRNTIYF.

The J gene is TRBJ2-7, the V gene TRBV10-2, with D unclear. Trimming stripped 3 bases from V and 5 bases from J, with 5 bases between. Germline loops: CDR1 WSHSY, CDR2 SAAADI. The CDR3 is 11 residues long. The CDR3 region is CASSDGDEQYF. The CDR3 DNA sequence: TGCGCCAGCAGTGATGGGGACGAGCAGTACTTC.

The chain combines TRBV4-3 with TRBJ2-2; D may be TRBD2 (6 bases). The CDR3 has 14 amino acids. The V end was cut by 4 bases, the J end by 3 bases, with 9 bases between. Germline CDR1 is LGHNA and CDR2 is YSLEER. The DNA for the CDR3 is TGCGCCAGCAGCCGAGGGGACTACACCGGGGAGCTGTTTTTT. Amino acids: CASSRGDYTGELFF.

CDR3 in DNA: TGTGCCAGCAGCCCGCAGGGACCTCGGGCCGGGGAGCTGTTTTTT. Its protein product is CASSPQGPRAGELFF. The rearrangement uses TRBV7-2 and TRBJ2-2, with D perhaps matching TRBD1 or TRBD2 (5 bases each). CDR3 length equals 15 residues. V lost 5 bases, J lost 6 bases, and 16 bases lay in between. Germline V lookup: CDR1 SGHTA, CDR2 FQGNSA.